One and the same sample provided the 24 T cell receptor beta chains below, sequenced in a study of identical twins. MiXCR, run by TCRdb on the 5' RACE reads, gives a single entry per CDR3 protein. Of hundreds of thousands of distinct CDR3 sequences detected, roughly 9% appear once; the ten largest clones hold roughly 7%. These sequences were also reported in another study, on yellow fever vaccine responses in identical twins.

Sample: CD8+ T cells sorted from blood. Source of these receptors: a young woman in good health.

The rearrangement joins TRBV4-3 to TRBJ2-7; 10 bases align to TRBD1. Germline CDR1 reads LGHNA; CDR2 reads YSLEER. The CDR3 is made up of 15 amino acids. V shed 2 bases, J shed 5 bases, and the junction held 6 bases outside the gene matches. The CDR3 nucleotides read TGCGCCAGCAGCCAAACCCGGGACAGGGGAAACGAGCAGTACTTC. Amino acid sequence: CASSQTRDRGNEQYF.

This clonotype was seen many times. J is TRBJ1-5 and V is TRBV6-1; tentative D call: TRBD1 (5 bases). The CDR3 spans 16 residues. CDR1 is MNHNS, CDR2 SASEGT, per germline. Trimming removed 5 bases from V and 4 bases from J, with 18 bases in between. Here the CDR3 DNA reads TGTGCCAGCAGTACTCAACCGGGACTGCTTAATCAGCCCCAGCATTTT. It translates to CASSTQPGLLNQPQHF.

This clonotype was recorded many times. This chain connects TRBV12-3 or TRBV12-4 to TRBJ2-1, with D possibly matching TRBD2 (6 bases). The CDR3 has 13 amino acids. Between the trimmed V and J ends, which lost 7 bases and 7 bases, there was a span of 14 bases. The CDR3 DNA reads as TGTGCCAGCACGGGCGGGATGCTGAATGAGCAGTTCTTC. This gives the protein CASTGGMLNEQFF.

This chain uses TRBV7-9 with TRBJ2-7, with D perhaps matching TRBD1 or TRBD2 (5 bases each). The CDR3 extends over 15 amino acids. Per germline, CDR1 SEHNR and CDR2 FQNEAQ (reference sequence). V dropped 5 bases and J dropped 3 bases, with 17 bases sitting between them. CDR3 sequence: CASSTRGDGNYEQYF. Written as DNA, the CDR3 is TGTGCCAGCAGCACCCGAGGGGACGGAAACTACGAGCAGTACTTC.

The table lists this clonotype with many counts. This chain connects TRBV29-1 to TRBJ2-7; either TRBD1 or TRBD2 may supply D (5 bases each). Germline CDR1 SQVTM, CDR2 ANQGSEA. The CDR3 loop spans 13 amino acids. Trimming shortened V by 0 bases and J by 3 bases, and 9 bases separated the two germline ends. The CDR3 here is CSVEDGAGYEQYF. The CDR3 DNA sequence: TGCAGCGTTGAAGACGGGGCTGGCTACGAGCAGTACTTC.

The chain links TRBV30 to TRBJ2-7; perhaps TRBD1 as D (6 bases). This CDR3 spans 13 amino acids. CDR1 and CDR2 (germline): GTSNPN, SVGIG (reference sequence). Trimming removed 7 bases at V and 2 bases at J, with 15 bases between. CDR3 coding DNA: TGTGCCTCCGAGACAGGTACCACCTACGAGCAGTACTTC. It specifies CASETGTTYEQYF.

This clonotype was seen repeatedly, ten times or more. V and J are TRBV4-3 and TRBJ2-5; 9 bases map to TRBD2. Trimming cost V 0 bases and J 5 bases; bases outside gene matches: 7. CDR1 is LGHNA, CDR2 YSLEER, per germline. The CDR3 runs to 16 residues. This CDR3 reads CASSQDSDLAGETQYF. The CDR3 coding sequence is TGCGCCAGCAGCCAAGATTCTGACCTAGCGGGGGAGACCCAGTACTTC.

This clonotype was detected ten times or more. J is TRBJ2-7 and V is TRBV10-1; the match to TRBD1 covers 7 bases. With 2 bases clipped from V and 7 bases from J, the junction kept 2 bases outside the gene matches. The CDR3 is 12 residues long. Germline CDR1 and CDR2: WNHNN and SYGVQD (reference sequence). The CDR3 reads CASSETGEEQYF. The CDR3 DNA follows: TGCGCCAGCAGTGAGACAGGGGAAGAGCAGTACTTC.

This clonotype was observed at least ten times. This chain links TRBV27 with TRBJ2-3, with 8 bases lining up with TRBD2. Per the germline V gene, CDR1 is MNHEY and CDR2 is SMNVEV (reference sequence). CDR3 length: 15 residues. V lost 4 bases and J lost 5; bases outside the gene matches: 8. The CDR3, as DNA: TGTGCCAGCAGTTCGGCCGGGAGGGCCGTAGATACGCAGTATTTT. Residues: CASSSAGRAVDTQYF.

This clonotype was recorded at least ten times. The chain uses TRBV27 and TRBJ1-4; D gene unclear. The V gene's germline CDR1 is MNHEY and CDR2 SMNVEV (reference sequence). Trimming shortened V by 5 bases and J by 0 bases, and 7 bases separated the two germline ends. The CDR3 is 14 residues long. CDR3 in amino acids: CASSATPTNEKLFF. CDR3 DNA sequence: TGTGCCAGCAGTGCGACACCAACTAATGAAAAACTGTTTTTT.

The rearrangement joins TRBV5-4 to TRBJ2-3; tentative D call: TRBD1 (6 bases). Deletions cut 1 base from V and 3 bases from J, with 15 bases between. Per germline, CDR1 SGHNT and CDR2 YYREEE (reference sequence). The CDR3 has 16 residues. The CDR3 DNA reads as TGTGCCAGCAGCTTGTTGGGCAGGGGAGAGACAGATACGCAGTATTTT. Protein: CASSLLGRGETDTQYF.

This rearrangement joins TRBV6-4 to TRBJ2-1; D is unresolved. The ends were cut back, 3 bases at V and 5 bases at J, with 14 bases in the middle. Germline V lookup: CDR1 MRHNA, CDR2 SNTAGT. This CDR3 spans 15 amino acids. The CDR3, as DNA: TGTGCCAGCAGTGAAGGTTTTGGACCTGACAATGAGCAGTTCTTC. Its translation is CASSEGFGPDNEQFF.

This chain uses TRBV28 with TRBJ2-1; tentatively, D is TRBD2 (6 bases). CDR1 MDHEN and CDR2 SYDVKM come from the germline V gene. Trimming shortened V by 4 bases and J by 5 bases, and 24 bases separated the two germline ends. The CDR3 totals 18 residues. CDR3 region: CASSSPILTRERHNEQFF. In DNA, the CDR3 is TGTGCCAGCAGTTCTCCCATCCTGACCCGGGAGCGACACAATGAGCAGTTCTTC.

This chain uses TRBV4-2 with TRBJ1-5; perhaps TRBD1 as D (6 bases). The germline V gene encodes CDR1 LGHNA and CDR2 YNFKEQ. V lost 2 bases and J 4 bases, leaving 9 bases between the germline ends. This CDR3 is 14 amino acids long. CDR3 sequence (DNA): TGTGCCAGCAGCCAATTGCAGGGGAATCAGCCCCAGCATTTT. It is translated as CASSQLQGNQPQHF.

This clonotype occurred many times. The genes are TRBV20-1 and TRBJ2-7; D is possibly TRBD2 (6 bases). Trimming pared 1 base from V and 4 bases from J, leaving 14 bases between. The CDR3 sequence is 14 residues long. Germline V gene sequence: CDR1 DFQATT, CDR2 SNEGSKA (reference sequence). CDR3 sequence (DNA): TGCAGTGCTAGAGGGAGGGTCTCCCTTTACGAGCAGTACTTC. This sequence encodes CSARGRVSLYEQYF.

The chain combines TRBV20-1 with TRBJ2-7; possible D gene TRBD2, 5 bases. The CDR3 contains 12 residues. The V end lost 6 bases, the J end lost 3 bases, and 12 bases lay between the germline ends. Germline CDR1 is DFQATT and CDR2 is SNEGSKA (reference sequence). For the CDR3, the DNA is TGCAGTGCAAAGGAGGTACTCTACGAGCAGTACTTC. Protein sequence: CSAKEVLYEQYF.

In the case of this clonotype: One junction end does not reproduce the germline sequence, and a read error may be involved. This sequence joins TRBV2 and TRBJ2-7; a possible D gene is TRBD1 (5 bases). The CDR3 extends over 16 amino acids. Per germline, CDR1 SNHLY and CDR2 FYNNEI. The CDR3 here is CASSEANSDRSYEQYF. CDR3 in DNA: TGTGCCAGCAGCGAAGCGAATTCCGACAGATCCTACGAGCAGTACTTC.

V is TRBV5-8 and J is TRBJ2-7; 7 bases map to TRBD1. The CDR3 is 17 residues long. Germline V gene lookup returns CDR1 SGHTS and CDR2 YDEGEE. V lost 4 bases to trimming and J lost 6 bases; unmatched junction nucleotides: 19. CDR3 sequence (DNA): TGTGCCAGCAGCATACCGGGACAGTCGCTAGTACGCGTCGAGCAGTACTTC. Residues: CASSIPGQSLVRVEQYF. Full variable domain (rest looked up from reference TRBV5-8 and TRBJ2-7): EAGVTQSPTHLIKTRGQQATLRCSPISGHTSVYWYQQALGLGLQFLLWYDEGEERNRGNFPPRFSGRQFPNYSSELNVNALELEDSALYLCASSIPGQSLVRVEQYFGPGTRLTVT.

The chain carries TRBV2 and TRBJ2-1; TRBD2 agrees at 8 bases. Germline CDR1 and CDR2: SNHLY and FYNNEI. There are 16 residues in the CDR3. V shed 5 bases, J shed 4 bases, and the junction held 10 bases outside the gene matches. The CDR3 region is CASSSVAGGVYNEQFF. The CDR3 DNA reads TGTGCCAGCAGTTCAGTTGCGGGGGGAGTGTACAATGAGCAGTTCTTC.

The chain carries TRBV7-9 and TRBJ2-3; 9 bases match TRBD2. After removal of 4 bases from V and 4 bases from J, the junction contained 9 bases not matched to a gene. In germline, CDR1 is SEHNR, CDR2 FQNEAQ (reference sequence). The CDR3 spans 16 residues. CDR3 in DNA: TGTGCCAGCAGCTGGCTACTAGCGGGCAGCGCAGATACGCAGTATTTT. Its protein is CASSWLLAGSADTQYF. Using reference TRBV7-9 and TRBJ2-3 for the parts outside the CDR3, the full variable domain is DTGVSQNPRHKITKRGQNVTFRCDPISEHNRLYWYRQTLGQGPEFLTYFQNEAQLEKSRLLSDRFSAERPKGSFSTLEIQRTEQGDSAMYLCASSWLLAGSADTQYFGPGTRLTVL.

This clonotype was seen many times. V usage is TRBV7-9 and J usage is TRBJ2-7; 7 nucleotides align to TRBD2. CDR3 length: 15 residues. Per the germline V gene, CDR1 is SEHNR and CDR2 is FQNEAQ (reference sequence). V dropped 8 bases and J dropped 3; count of bases not matched to a gene: 13. The DNA of the CDR3 is TGTGCCAGCGAACCCGGGGGAGGGGTTTTCTACGAGCAGTACTTC. Encoded protein: CASEPGGGVFYEQYF. Together with reference TRBV7-9 and TRBJ2-7, the CDR3 gives the full variable domain: DTGVSQNPRHKITKRGQNVTFRCDPISEHNRLYWYRQTLGQGPEFLTYFQNEAQLEKSRLLSDRFSAERPKGSFSTLEIQRTEQGDSAMYLCASEPGGGVFYEQYFGPGTRLTVT.

The chain uses TRBV2 and TRBJ2-1; D gene ambiguous. Trimming shortened V by 6 bases and J by 2 bases, and 20 bases separated the two germline ends. The CDR3 length is 17 residues. The V gene's germline CDR1 is SNHLY and CDR2 FYNNEI. The CDR3 loop is CASSVSVRSPTYNEQFF. In nucleotides, the CDR3 is TGTGCCAGCAGCGTAAGTGTTCGGAGCCCTACCTACAATGAGCAGTTCTTC. The whole variable domain, filled in from reference TRBV2 and TRBJ2-1, reads EPEVTQTPSHQVTQMGQEVILRCVPISNHLYFYWYRQILGQKVEFLVSFYNNEISEKSEIFDDQFSVERPDGSNFTLKIRSTKLEDSAMYFCASSVSVRSPTYNEQFFGPGTRLTVL.

This clonotype has only a few counts. This chain uses TRBV12-3 or TRBV12-4 with TRBJ2-5, with 7 nucleotides matching TRBD2. Trimming at V came to 7 bases and at J to 3 bases, leaving 8 bases not matched to a gene. The CDR3 runs 14 residues. In nucleotides, the CDR3 is TGTGCCAGCACCTTAGGGAGGGCCGAAGAGACCCAGTACTTC. It codes for CASTLGRAEETQYF.

V gene TRBV6-2 or TRBV6-3 combines with J gene TRBJ2-1; TRBD2 matches at 9 bases. The CDR3 length is 16 residues. Trimming took 8 bases from V and 2 from J; bases not matched to a gene: 10. Per the germline V gene, CDR1 is MNHEY and CDR2 is SVGEGT. CDR3: CASGRYLAGPYNEQFF. CDR3 bases: TGTGCCAGCGGACGTTACCTAGCGGGGCCCTACAATGAGCAGTTCTTC.